The clone carrying this T cell receptor (beta chain) was detected only a few times. Its antigen is undetermined. With constant-segment primers, 5'RACE yielded cDNA libraries of TCR alpha and TCR beta that carried sample barcodes and UMIs. Each CDR3 protein is one row after TCRdb ran MiXCR on the 5' RACE reads. This table has about 210,000 distinct CDR3 sequences, roughly a tenth appearing once. The CDR3 runs to 14 residues. Germline CDR1 is SGDLS and CDR2 is YYNGEE. Trimming pared 1 base from V and 0 bases from J, leaving 6 bases between. These data come from a study of T-cell memory formation after mild COVID-19. Study-wide points: The pre-infection memory compartment contained some responding clones, suggesting cross-reactive memory joined. Researchers report contracting CD4+ clones mostly in CM and EM, with CD8+ clones in EMRA.

Sequencing used PBMCs or a T cell subset sorted from them (not recorded which). This TCR was recovered from a man between 18 and 29 years old who had mild COVID-19 (a few samples of this study predate the infection). Cell type and time point are not known. J is TRBJ2-3 and V is TRBV9; the D is unclear. The CDR3 reads CASSVLDSTDTQYF. In DNA, the CDR3 is TGTGCCAGCAGCGTACTGGATAGCACAGATACGCAGTATTTT.